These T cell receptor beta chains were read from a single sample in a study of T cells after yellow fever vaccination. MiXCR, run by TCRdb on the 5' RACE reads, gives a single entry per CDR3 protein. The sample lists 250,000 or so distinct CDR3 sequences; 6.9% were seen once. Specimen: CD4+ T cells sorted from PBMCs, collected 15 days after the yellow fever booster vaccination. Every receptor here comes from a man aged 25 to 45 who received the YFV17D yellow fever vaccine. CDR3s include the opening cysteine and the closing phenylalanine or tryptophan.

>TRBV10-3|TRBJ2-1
CAISESLGAFINEQFF
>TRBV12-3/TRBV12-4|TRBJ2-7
CTCSLARSASGRSYEQYF
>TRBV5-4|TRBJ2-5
CASSLVAGLETQYF
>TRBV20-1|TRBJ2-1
CSARVEAGSYNEQFF
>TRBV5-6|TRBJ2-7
CASSLLEDEQYF
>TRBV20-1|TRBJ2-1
CSARTPYNEQFF
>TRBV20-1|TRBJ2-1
CSARKDHVEQFF
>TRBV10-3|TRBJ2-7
CAISEMDTEQYF
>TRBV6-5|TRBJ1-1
CASSTQGLNTEAFF
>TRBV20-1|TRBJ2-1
CSAATGGGWQFF
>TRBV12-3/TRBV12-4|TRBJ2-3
CASSFGGAFADTQYF
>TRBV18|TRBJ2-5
CASSWDTHQETQYF
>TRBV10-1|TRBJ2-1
CASSGIGISYNEQFF
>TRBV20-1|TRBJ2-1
CSASGDTPYNEQFF
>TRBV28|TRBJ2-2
CASSLQTSGSTGELFF